Relative to its sample, the clone carrying this T cell receptor (beta chain) is medium-sized. Its antigen is not known. The source of the sample is a study of T cell repertoires and leukemia-associated antigens. Study background: Effective reads per sample ranged from about 3 to 5.0 million. Study-wide findings and caveats: The four groups had similar numbers of Vbeta, Jbeta genes and CDR3s.

TCRdb reanalysed the 5' RACE reads using MiXCR and keeps one entry per CDR3 protein. The repertoire consists of about 15,000 distinct CDR3 sequences, with approximately 39% occurring once and the leading ten covering approximately 8.7%. Germline loops: CDR1 GTSNPN, CDR2 SVGIG (reference sequence). V lost 1 base to trimming and J lost 5 bases, with 12 bases between them. The CDR3 is made up of 14 amino acids. The receptor was isolated from a female donor in good health. J is TRBJ2-1 and V is TRBV30; D remains unclear. Specimen: CD3+ T cells sorted from blood and cultured. In DNA, the CDR3 is TGTGCCTGGAGTGCCGCAGAGGAGAACAATGAGCAGTTCTTC. Its protein product is CAWSAAEENNEQFF.